This T cell receptor beta chain was found in a study of identical twins. Study findings and constraints: Cord blood beta clonotypes that were abundant carried fewer insertions, and memory repertoires showed no such trend.

All donors were healthy Caucasians. On this clonotype itself: Its target is unknown.

The CDR3 consists of 12 residues. The germline gives CDR1 SNHLY, CDR2 FYNNEI. J gave up 5 bases and V 9 bases, and 4 bases lay outside the gene matches. TCRdb analysed the 5' RACE reads with MiXCR anew, one entry per CDR3 protein. The sample carries about 500,000 distinct CDR3 sequences, 13% to 15% recorded once. These data are also associated with another study on yellow fever vaccine responses in identical twins.

The sequence derives from a young woman in good health. The sample comprised CD4+ T cells sorted from blood. The chain recombines TRBV2 with TRBJ2-5; TRBD1 agrees at 9 bases. The CDR3 DNA reads as TGTGCCAGTAAGGACAGGGGTGAGACCCAGTACTTC. The encoded protein is CASKDRGETQYF.